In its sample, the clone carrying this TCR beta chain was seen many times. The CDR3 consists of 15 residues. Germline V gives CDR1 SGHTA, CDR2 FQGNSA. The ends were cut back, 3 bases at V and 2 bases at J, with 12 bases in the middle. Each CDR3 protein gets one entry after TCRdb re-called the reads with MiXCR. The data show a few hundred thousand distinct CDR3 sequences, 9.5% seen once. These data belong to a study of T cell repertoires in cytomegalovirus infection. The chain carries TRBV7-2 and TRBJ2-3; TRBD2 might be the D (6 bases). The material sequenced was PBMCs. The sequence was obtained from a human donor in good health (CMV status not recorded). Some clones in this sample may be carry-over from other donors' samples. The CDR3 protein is CASSLGGGYTDTQYF. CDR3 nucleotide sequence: TGTGCCAGCAGCTTGGGAGGCGGCTACACAGATACGCAGTATTTT.